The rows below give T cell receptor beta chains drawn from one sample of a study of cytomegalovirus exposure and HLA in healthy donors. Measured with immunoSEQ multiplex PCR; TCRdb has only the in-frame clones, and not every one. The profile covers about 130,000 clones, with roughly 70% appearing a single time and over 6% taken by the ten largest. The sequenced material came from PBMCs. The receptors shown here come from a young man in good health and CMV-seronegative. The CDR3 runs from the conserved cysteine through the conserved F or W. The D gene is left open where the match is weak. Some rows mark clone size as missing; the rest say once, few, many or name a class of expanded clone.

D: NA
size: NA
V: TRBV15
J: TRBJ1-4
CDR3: CATSREGGAGEKLFF
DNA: TGTGCCACCAGCAGAGAAGGGGGGGCGGGGGAAAAACTGTTTTTT

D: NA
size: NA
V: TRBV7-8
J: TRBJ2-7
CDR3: CASSWLPSPPEQYF
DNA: TGTGCCAGCAGCTGGCTCCCTTCTCCCCCCGAGCAGTACTTC

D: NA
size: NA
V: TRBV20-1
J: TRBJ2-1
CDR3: CSGLLYNEQFF
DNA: TGCAGTGGGCTGTTGTACAATGAGCAGTTCTTC

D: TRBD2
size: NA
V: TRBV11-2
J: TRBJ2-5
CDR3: CASSLTSLAGEGVETQYF
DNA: TGTGCCAGCAGCCTCACCTCACTAGCGGGAGAGGGAGTAGAGACCCAGTACTTC

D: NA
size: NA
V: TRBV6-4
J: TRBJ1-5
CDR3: CASKGERQPQHF
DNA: TGTGCCAGCAAGGGAGAGAGGCAGCCCCAGCATTTT

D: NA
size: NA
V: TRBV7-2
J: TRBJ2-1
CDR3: CASSLGAGAYNEQFF
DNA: TGTGCCAGCAGCTTAGGTGCGGGGGCGTACAATGAGCAGTTCTTC

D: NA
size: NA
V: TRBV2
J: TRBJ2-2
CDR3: CATLRIAPGELFF
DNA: TGTGCCACCCTCAGGATAGCGCCCGGGGAGCTGTTTTTT

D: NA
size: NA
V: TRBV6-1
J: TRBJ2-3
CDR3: CASRFTVNAPDTQYF
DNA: TGTGCCAGCCGCTTTACAGTAAATGCCCCAGATACGCAGTATTTT

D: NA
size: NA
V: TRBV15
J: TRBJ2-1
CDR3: CATSRDLKADEQFF
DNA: TGTGCCACCAGCAGAGATCTGAAGGCGGATGAGCAGTTCTTC

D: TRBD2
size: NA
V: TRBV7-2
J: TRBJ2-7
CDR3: CASSLMAGGNGYEQYF
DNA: TGTGCCAGCAGCTTAATGGCGGGGGGTAATGGTTACGAGCAGTACTTC

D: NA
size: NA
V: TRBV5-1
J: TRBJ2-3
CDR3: CASSSGDTDTQYF
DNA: TGCGCCAGCAGCTCAGGGGACACAGATACGCAGTATTTT

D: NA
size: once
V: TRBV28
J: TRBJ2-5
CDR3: CASKDSQGQETQYF
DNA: TGTGCCAGCAAGGATTCCCAGGGCCAAGAGACCCAGTACTTC

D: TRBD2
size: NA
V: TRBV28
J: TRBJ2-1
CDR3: CASSPLGTSGGNEQFF
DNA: TGTGCCAGCAGTCCGCTCGGGACTAGCGGGGGCAATGAGCAGTTCTTC

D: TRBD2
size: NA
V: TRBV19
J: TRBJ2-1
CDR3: CASSDQGLAGGPWEQFF
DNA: TGTGCCAGTAGCGACCAGGGGCTAGCGGGAGGGCCTTGGGAGCAGTTCTTC

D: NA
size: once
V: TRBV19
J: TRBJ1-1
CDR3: CASSTTHPKNTEAFF
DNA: TGTGCCAGTAGTACCACTCATCCAAAGAACACTGAAGCTTTCTTT

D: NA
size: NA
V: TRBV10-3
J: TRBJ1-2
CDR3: CAISESGAGAPYGYTF
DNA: TGTGCCATCAGTGAGTCTGGGGCAGGGGCCCCCTATGGCTACACCTTC

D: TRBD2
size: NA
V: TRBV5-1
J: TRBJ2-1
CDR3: CASSPTGSGGGGDEQFF
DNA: TGCGCCAGCAGCCCCACGGGTAGCGGGGGCGGTGGGGATGAGCAGTTCTTC

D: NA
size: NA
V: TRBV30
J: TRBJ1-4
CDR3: CAWSAYQGRGEKLFF
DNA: TGTGCCTGGAGTGCTTATCAGGGCAGGGGTGAAAAACTGTTTTTT

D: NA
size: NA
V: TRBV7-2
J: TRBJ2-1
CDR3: CASSSAGRRLDNEQFF
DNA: TGTGCCAGCAGCTCCGCGGGACGTCGGTTGGACAATGAGCAGTTCTTC

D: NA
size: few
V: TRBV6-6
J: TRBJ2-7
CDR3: CASTRESRGVYEQYF
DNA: TGTGCCAGCACCAGGGAGTCCAGGGGGGTCTACGAGCAGTACTTC

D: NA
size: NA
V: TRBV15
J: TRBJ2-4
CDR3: CATSSRQRGNIQYF
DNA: TGTGCCACCAGCAGTCGTCAGCGTGGGAACATTCAGTACTTC

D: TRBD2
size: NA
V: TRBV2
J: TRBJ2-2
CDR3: CACTRSGRWAGELFF
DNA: TGTGCCTGCACGCGTAGCGGGAGGTGGGCCGGGGAGCTGTTTTTT

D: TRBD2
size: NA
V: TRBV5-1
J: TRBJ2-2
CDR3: CASSLSGGLGTGELFF
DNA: TGCGCCAGCAGCCTTAGCGGGGGTTTGGGCACCGGGGAGCTGTTTTTT

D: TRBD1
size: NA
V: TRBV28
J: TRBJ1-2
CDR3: CASSSYARTGELDYGYTF
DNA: TGTGCCAGCAGTTCCTACGCCCGGACAGGGGAGCTTGACTATGGCTACACCTTC

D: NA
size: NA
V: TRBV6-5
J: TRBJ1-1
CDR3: CASSPDRGGTEAFF
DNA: TGTGCCAGCAGCCCGGACAGAGGGGGCACTGAAGCTTTCTTT

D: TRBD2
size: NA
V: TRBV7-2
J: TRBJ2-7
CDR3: CASIQTSGRTEQYF
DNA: TGTGCCAGCATCCAGACTAGCGGGAGGACCGAGCAGTACTTC

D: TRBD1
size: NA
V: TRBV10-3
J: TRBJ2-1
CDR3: CAISARDRGKSDEQFF
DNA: TGTGCCATCAGTGCCCGGGACAGGGGAAAATCTGATGAGCAGTTCTTC

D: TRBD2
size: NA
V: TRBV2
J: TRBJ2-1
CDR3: CASRALAGSINEQFF
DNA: TGTGCCAGCAGGGCACTAGCGGGTTCGATCAATGAGCAGTTCTTC

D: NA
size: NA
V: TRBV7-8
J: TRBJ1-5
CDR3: CASSIEDRSNQPQHF
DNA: TGTGCCAGCAGCATCGAAGACAGGAGCAATCAGCCCCAGCATTTT